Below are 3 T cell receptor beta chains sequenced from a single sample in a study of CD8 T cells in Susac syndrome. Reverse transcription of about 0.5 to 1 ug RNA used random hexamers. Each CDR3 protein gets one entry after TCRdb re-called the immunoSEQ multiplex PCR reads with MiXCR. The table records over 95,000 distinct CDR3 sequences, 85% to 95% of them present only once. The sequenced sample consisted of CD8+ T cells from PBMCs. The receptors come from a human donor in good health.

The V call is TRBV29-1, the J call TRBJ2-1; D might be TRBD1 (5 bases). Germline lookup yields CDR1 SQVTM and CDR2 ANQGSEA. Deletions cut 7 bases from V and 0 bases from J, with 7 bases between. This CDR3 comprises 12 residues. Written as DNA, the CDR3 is TGCAGCGCCCAGGGCTCCTACAATGAGCAGTTCTTC. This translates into CSAQGSYNEQFF.

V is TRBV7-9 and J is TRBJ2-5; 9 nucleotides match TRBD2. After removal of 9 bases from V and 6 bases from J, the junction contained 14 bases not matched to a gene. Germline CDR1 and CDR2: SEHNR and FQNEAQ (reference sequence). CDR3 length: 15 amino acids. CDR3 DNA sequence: TGTGCCAGTTTCCGAGGCGCGGGAGGGCCGCAGACCCAGTACTTC. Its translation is CASFRGAGGPQTQYF. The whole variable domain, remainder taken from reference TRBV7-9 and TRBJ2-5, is DTGVSQNPRHKITKRGQNVTFRCDPISEHNRLYWYRQTLGQGPEFLTYFQNEAQLEKSRLLSDRFSAERPKGSFSTLEIQRTEQGDSAMYLCASFRGAGGPQTQYFGPGTRLLVL.

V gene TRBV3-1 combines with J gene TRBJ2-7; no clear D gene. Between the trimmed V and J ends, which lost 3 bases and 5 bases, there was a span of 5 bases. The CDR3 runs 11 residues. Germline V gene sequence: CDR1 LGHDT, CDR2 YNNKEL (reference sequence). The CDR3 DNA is TGTGCCAGCAGCCAGGTCCACGAGCAGTACTTC. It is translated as CASSQVHEQYF.